This T cell receptor beta chain was obtained from a study of siplizumab effects on memory and regulatory T cells. With respect to this clone: The antigen remains unidentified.

The CDR3 consists of 12 residues. Trimming shortened V by 4 bases and J by 3 bases, and 6 bases separated the two germline ends. Germline values: CDR1 SGHDN, CDR2 FVKESK. Per sample, roughly 10^5 TCR templates were assayed. Assay: immunoSEQ multiplex PCR; the TCRdb copy retains only in-frame clones and omits some. The sample lists some 97,000 clones, about 91% seen once, with around 0.73% in the top ten. Whole-study results and caveats: Siplizumab significantly brought down the alloreactive sequences that trace back to unstimulated CD4+ memory cells. The study found naive T cells seemingly more diverse than memory cells and seemingly major alloresponse contributors.

The chain carries TRBV14 and TRBJ2-5, with D hard to call. The specimen was Tregs sorted from blood. The TCR comes from a human donor in good health. In DNA form, the CDR3 reads TGTGCCAGCAGCCGGGTAGAAGAGACCCAGTACTTC. Translating gives CASSRVEETQYF.